This T cell receptor (beta chain) emerged from a study of T cell changes during pregnancy in multiple sclerosis. Measured with immunoSEQ multiplex PCR; TCRdb has only the in-frame clones, and not every one. The table shows under 15,000 clones, with about 93% occurring only once. From germline, CDR1 is LNHNV and CDR2 YYDKDF (reference sequence). CDR3 length equals 17 residues. V was pared by 7 bases and J by 0 bases, with 11 bases of the junction left unmatched. The gene calls are TRBV15 and TRBJ2-7; TRBD1 agrees at 11 bases. Sequencing used CD4+ T cells from peripheral blood mononuclear cells, obtained before pregnancy. This clonotype was obtained from a female donor with multiple sclerosis, enrolled in a pregnancy study. The CDR3 reads CATTNEQDRGLSYEQYF. Written as DNA, the CDR3 is TGTGCCACCACGAATGAACAGGACAGGGGGCTCTCCTACGAGCAGTACTTC. Looking up the rest from reference TRBV15 and TRBJ2-7 gives the full variable domain: DAMVIQNPRYQVTQFGKPVTLSCSQTLNHNVMYWYQQKSSQAPKLLFHYYDKDFNNEADTPDNFQSRRPNTSFCFLDIRSPGLGDTAMYLCATTNEQDRGLSYEQYFGPGTRLTVT.